One TCR beta chain is described in this entry. This entry belongs to a study of T cells in Graves' hyperthyroidism and ophthalmopathy. PBMCs were derived from about 10 ml fresh peripheral blood. The CDR3 loop spans 15 amino acids. V was trimmed by 5 bases and J by 5 bases, leaving 18 bases between them. Germline CDR1 reads MNHEY; CDR2 reads SMNVEV (reference sequence). Using RNA transcripts as the source, TCR beta CDR3 regions were amplified. TCR CDR3 underwent first-round RT-PCR with the HTBI primer set. A single record per CDR3 protein comes from TCRdb applying MiXCR to the multiplex PCR reads. This sample has 450,000 to 650,000 distinct CDR3 sequences, with approximately 15% found just once.

Sequenced: blood. The genes are TRBV27 and TRBJ2-5; no reliable D call. The TCR originated in a woman between 18 and 29 years old with Graves' ophthalmopathy. CDR3 bases: TGTGCCAGCAGTAATTCGACACCCTCGAGGGAGACCCAGTACTTC. It encodes CASSNSTPSRETQYF.